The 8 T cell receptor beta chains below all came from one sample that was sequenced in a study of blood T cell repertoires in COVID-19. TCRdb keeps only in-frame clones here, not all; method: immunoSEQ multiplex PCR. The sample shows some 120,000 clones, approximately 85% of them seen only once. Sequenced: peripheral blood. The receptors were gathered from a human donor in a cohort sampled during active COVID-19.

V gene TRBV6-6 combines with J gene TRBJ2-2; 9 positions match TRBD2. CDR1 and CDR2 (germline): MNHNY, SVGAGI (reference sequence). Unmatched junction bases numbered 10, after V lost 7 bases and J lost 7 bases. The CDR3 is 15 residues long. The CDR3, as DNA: TGTGCCAGCAAAATTCGTAGCGGGGGAAGCGGGGAGCTGTTTTTT. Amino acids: CASKIRSGGSGELFF.

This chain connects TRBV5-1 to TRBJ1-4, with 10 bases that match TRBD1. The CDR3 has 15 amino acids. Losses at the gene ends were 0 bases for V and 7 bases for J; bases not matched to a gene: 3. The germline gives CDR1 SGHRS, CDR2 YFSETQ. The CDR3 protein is CASSLDGQGGEKLFF. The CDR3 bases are TGCGCCAGCAGCTTGGACGGACAGGGGGGTGAAAAACTGTTTTTT.

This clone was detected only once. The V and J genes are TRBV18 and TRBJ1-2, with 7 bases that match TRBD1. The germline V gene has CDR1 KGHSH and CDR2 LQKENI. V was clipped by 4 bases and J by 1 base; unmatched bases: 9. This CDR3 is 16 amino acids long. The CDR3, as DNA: TGTGCCAGCTCACGGAGTGTACAGGGGTATAACTATGGCTACACCTTC. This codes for CASSRSVQGYNYGYTF. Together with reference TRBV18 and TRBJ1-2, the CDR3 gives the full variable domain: NAGVMQNPRHLVRRRGQEARLRCSPMKGHSHVYWYRQLPEEGLKFMVYLQKENIIDESGMPKERFSAEFPKEGPSILRIQQVVRGDSAAYFCASSRSVQGYNYGYTFGSGTRLTVV.

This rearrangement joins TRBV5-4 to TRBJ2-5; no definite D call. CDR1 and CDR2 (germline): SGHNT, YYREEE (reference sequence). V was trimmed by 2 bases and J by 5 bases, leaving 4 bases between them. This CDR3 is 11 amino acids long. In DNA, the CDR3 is TGTGCCAGCAGCTTTGCGGAGACCCAGTACTTC. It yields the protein CASSFAETQYF.

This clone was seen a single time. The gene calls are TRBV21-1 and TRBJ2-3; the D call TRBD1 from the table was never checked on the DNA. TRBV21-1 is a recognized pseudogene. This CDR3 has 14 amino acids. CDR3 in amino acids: CASIEGALTDTQYF. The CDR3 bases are TGTGCCAGCATCGAGGGGGCGCTCACAGATACGCAGTATTTT.

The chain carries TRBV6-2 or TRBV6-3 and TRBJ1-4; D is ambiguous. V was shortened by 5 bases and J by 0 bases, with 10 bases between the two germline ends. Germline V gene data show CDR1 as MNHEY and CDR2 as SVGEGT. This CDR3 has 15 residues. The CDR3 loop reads CASSLLDATNEKLFF. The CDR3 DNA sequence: TGTGCCAGCAGTCTACTCGATGCAACTAATGAAAAACTGTTTTTT.

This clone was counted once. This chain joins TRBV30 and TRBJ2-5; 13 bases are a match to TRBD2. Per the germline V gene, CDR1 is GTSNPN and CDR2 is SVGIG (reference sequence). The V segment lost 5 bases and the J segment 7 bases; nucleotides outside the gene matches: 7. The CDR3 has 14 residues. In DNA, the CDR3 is TGTGCCTGGGGGACTAGCGGGATCCTTGGGACCCAGTACTTC. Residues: CAWGTSGILGTQYF.

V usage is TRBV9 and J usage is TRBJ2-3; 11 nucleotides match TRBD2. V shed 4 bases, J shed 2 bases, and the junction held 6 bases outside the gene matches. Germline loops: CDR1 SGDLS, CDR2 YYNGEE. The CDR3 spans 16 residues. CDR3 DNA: TGTGCCAGCAGCCATAGCGGGGGGGTTTCCACAGATACGCAGTATTTT. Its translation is CASSHSGGVSTDTQYF.